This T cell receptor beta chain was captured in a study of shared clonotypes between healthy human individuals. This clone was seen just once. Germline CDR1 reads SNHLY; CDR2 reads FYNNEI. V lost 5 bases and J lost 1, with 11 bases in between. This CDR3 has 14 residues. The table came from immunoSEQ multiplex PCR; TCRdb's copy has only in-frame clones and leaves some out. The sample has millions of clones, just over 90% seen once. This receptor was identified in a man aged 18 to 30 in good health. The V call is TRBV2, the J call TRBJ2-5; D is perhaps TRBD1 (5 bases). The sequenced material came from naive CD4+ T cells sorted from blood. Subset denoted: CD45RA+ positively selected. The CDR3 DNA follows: TGTGCCAGCAGTCAGTCAGGGTTCCAAGAGACCCAGTACTTC. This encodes CASSQSGFQETQYF.